The clone carrying this TCR beta chain was counted a single time. This sample's treatment: around 19 received Ad26.COV2.S at low or high dose, single or two shots; about 5 received placebo; per-sample allocation not given. Day 63 after the first injection of vaccine or placebo was the sampling time. The sample comes from a study of Ad26.COV2.S vaccination and SARS-CoV-2 variants. J gave up 11 bases and V 2 bases, and 7 bases lay outside the gene matches. This CDR3 region has 14 residues. Germline lookup yields CDR1 SEHNR and CDR2 FQNEAQ (reference sequence). Assay: immunoSEQ multiplex PCR; the TCRdb copy retains only in-frame clones and omits some. The sample contains 360,000 or so clones, roughly 84% of which appear only once.

This rearrangement joins TRBV7-9 to TRBJ1-5; 9 nucleotides line up with TRBD1. Sequencing used peripheral blood, obtained in a trial of Ad26.COV2.S vaccine versus placebo. This receptor was obtained from a person between 18 and 65 years old who received the Ad26.COV2.S COVID-19 vaccine or a placebo. The CDR3 DNA sequence: TGTGCCAGCAGCTTAACAGGGGGCGGCGAGGCCCAGCATTTT. Residues: CASSLTGGGEAQHF.